These T cell receptor beta chains were read from a single sample in a study of blood T cell repertoires in COVID-19. The table came from immunoSEQ multiplex PCR; TCRdb's copy has only in-frame clones and leaves some out. The data contain just over 250,000 clones, over 75% of them singletons. The sample consisted of peripheral blood. The receptors were gathered from a woman aged 45 to 65 with acute or convalescent COVID-19. The CDR3 runs from the conserved cysteine through the conserved F or W. The order of the fields is CDR3 length, D gene, J gene, V gene, clone size, CDR3 DNA, CDR3 protein. The D gene is left open where the match is weak. Size is stated for part of the rows, as once, few or many counts, or as a class when the clone is expanded.

15 NA TRBJ2-7 TRBV21-1 few TGTGCCAGCAGCAAAGGTCTAGCGGGAGGCTACGAGCAGTACTTC CASSKGLAGGYEQYF
13 NA TRBJ2-3 TRBV30 NA TGTGCCTGGGGAGACATCAAGACAGATACGCAGTATTTT CAWGDIKTDTQYF
15 TRBD1 TRBJ1-1 TRBV5-1 NA TGCGCCAGCAGCCTAGAGACAGGGTCGGTCACTGAAGCTTTCTTT CASSLETGSVTEAFF
15 TRBD1 TRBJ1-3 TRBV28 NA TGTGCCAGCAGTCCAGGGGGTAGCTCTGGAAACACCATATATTTT CASSPGGSSGNTIYF
13 TRBD2 TRBJ2-3 TRBV6-5 NA TGTGCCAGCAGCTTAGCGGGACCAGATACGCAGTATTTT CASSLAGPDTQYF
13 NA TRBJ1-1 TRBV27 NA TGTGCCAGCAGTTTAGTGGGGGGGGCTGAAGCTTTCTTT CASSLVGGAEAFF
14 TRBD1 TRBJ2-7 TRBV27 NA TGTGCCAGCAAGCGGGGGACAGGGGGTTACGAGCAGTACTTC CASKRGTGGYEQYF
14 NA TRBJ2-7 TRBV19 NA TGTGCCAGTATGAAGGGACACAACTCCTACGAGCAGTACTTC CASMKGHNSYEQYF
13 NA TRBJ2-2 TRBV18 NA TGTGCCAGCTCACCAGTAAACACCGGGGAGCTGTTTTTT CASSPVNTGELFF
11 NA TRBJ2-1 TRBV28 NA TGTGCCAGCACTATTTACAATGAGCAGTTCTTC CASTIYNEQFF
15 NA TRBJ2-5 TRBV27 NA TGTGCCAGCAGTTTATCCGGCGGCCGGGGGGAGACCCAGTACTTC CASSLSGGRGETQYF
16 NA TRBJ1-4 TRBV28 NA TGTGCCAGCAGTCTCTACCAACCGGCAACTAATGAAAAACTGTTTTTT CASSLYQPATNEKLFF
17 TRBD2 TRBJ2-7 TRBV7-2 NA TGTGCCAGCAGCTCGCGGACTAGCGGGTTTTTCGGCGACGAGCAGTACTTC CASSSRTSGFFGDEQYF
12 NA TRBJ1-1 TRBV3-1/TRBV3-2 NA TGTGCCAGCAGCCAAGAAATTCGGGGAAAAGTCTTT CASSQEIRGKVF
16 NA TRBJ1-1 TRBV28 NA TGTGCCAGCAGTTTAAGCCCTGCGGGGCCCGACACTGAAGCTTTCTTT CASSLSPAGPDTEAFF
13 NA TRBJ1-1 TRBV30 NA TGTGCCGGTTATCGGGGAGTGAACACTGAAGCTTTCTTT CAGYRGVNTEAFF
13 NA TRBJ2-3 TRBV5-1 NA TGCGCCAGCCGCGGTGAGGGCACAGATACGCAGTATTTT CASRGEGTDTQYF
15 TRBD1 TRBJ2-1 TRBV7-2 NA TGTGCCAGCAGCTTAGTTGGGACAGCCTACAATGAGCAGTTCTTC CASSLVGTAYNEQFF
16 TRBD1 TRBJ2-2 TRBV2 once TGTGCCAGCAGCCAGACAGGGGGGACACTTACCGGGGAGCTGTTTTTT CASSQTGGTLTGELFF
16 NA TRBJ2-5 TRBV2 NA TGTGCCAGCAGTGAAGCGTTATCTCGGTACCAAGAGACCCAGTACTTC CASSEALSRYQETQYF
14 TRBD1 TRBJ1-1 TRBV28 NA TGTGCCAGCAGTGCAGGGGGCGCCAGCACTGAAGCTTTCTTT CASSAGGASTEAFF
14 NA TRBJ2-7 TRBV5-6 NA TGTGCCAGCAGCCCTGGGCTGGCCTCCTACGAGCAGTACTTC CASSPGLASYEQYF
14 NA TRBJ2-2 TRBV5-4 NA TGTGCCAGCAGCTTTGGGGACACACCAGGGGAGCTGTTTTTT CASSFGDTPGELFF
15 TRBD2 TRBJ2-7 TRBV18 NA TGTGCCAGCTCACCACCCGGGCGGGCGGGAGGAGAGCAGTACTTC CASSPPGRAGGEQYF
14 NA TRBJ2-5 TRBV27 NA TGTGCCAGCAGTTCATACAGGGATCGGGAGACCCAGTACTTC CASSSYRDRETQYF
14 NA TRBJ2-2 TRBV5-5 few TGTGCCAGCGTACAGATACCGAACACCGGGGAGCTGTTTTTT CASVQIPNTGELFF
15 TRBD1 TRBJ2-1 TRBV27 NA TGTGCCAGCAGTCCGACAGGGGCGGGCTACAATGAGCAGTTCTTC CASSPTGAGYNEQFF
12 NA TRBJ1-1 TRBV7-6 NA TGTGCCAGCAGTAAAATGAACACTGAAGCTTTCTTT CASSKMNTEAFF
15 TRBD1 TRBJ2-7 TRBV18 few TGTGCCAGCTCACCACCGAACAGGGGGTCCTACGAGCAGTACTTC CASSPPNRGSYEQYF
15 NA TRBJ2-7 TRBV27 NA TGTGCCAGCAATCAAGAGAAACCGGGTGTCTACGAGCAGTACTTC CASNQEKPGVYEQYF
14 TRBD1 TRBJ1-5 TRBV4-2 NA TGTGCCAGCGGAACAGGGGCCGGCAATCAGCCCCAGCATTTT CASGTGAGNQPQHF
15 NA TRBJ2-6 TRBV5-1 once TGCGCCAGCGCCTCCCAGAGGCCTGGGGCCAACGTCCTGACTTTC CASASQRPGANVLTF
16 TRBD2 TRBJ2-7 TRBV19 few TGTGCCAGTAGTATTCTGACTAGCGGTTCTCCGGGGGAGCAGTACTTC CASSILTSGSPGEQYF
14 TRBD1 TRBJ2-5 TRBV4-2 NA TGTGCCAGCAGCCTCTCACAGGGGGAAGAGACCCAGTACTTC CASSLSQGEETQYF